This T cell receptor (beta chain) is drawn from a study of cytomegalovirus exposure and HLA in healthy donors (dated by TCRdb to 2017 to 2019). Concerning the study at large: In an earlier analysis of 587 of the donors, 250 to 350 Gb of sequence data and some 120 million unique TCR beta sequences from roughly 200 million T cells were reported. The study aimed to test whether signatures of past pathogen exposure could be identified by cataloging public T cell receptors. The study profiled the T cell repertoires of hundreds of subjects by immunosequencing and related them to cytomegalovirus serostatus. Typing coverage differed by locus: A, B, C, DRB1 and DQB1 were typed in about 620-640 donors, DQA1 in roughly 500, DPA1 in 600 to 610, and DPB1 in around 440. A separate validation cohort of more than 100 different subjects was used in addition to the approximately 610-subject first cohort. An earlier analysis of fewer than 700 of the donors applied high-throughput TCR beta sequencing to assess whether each TCR beta V gene segment acted as functional or pseudogenic. Every repertoire in the discovery cohort had been generated on one and the same sequencing platform. In a later analysis, previously published TCR beta repertoires from 670 or so donors were re-analyzed and high-resolution HLA genotyping was added so that TCR occurrence patterns could be studied. In a later genetic analysis, genome-wide SNP genotypes for about 65% of the 666 donors were used, and that subset was treated as a discovery cohort. The genetic ancestry cluster associated with self-reported Caucasian donors included 81% of the 398 genotyped donors. About 320 gigabases of sequencing data and 70 million to 100 million unique TCR sequences were included in an early release covering about 620 HLA-typed donors. The later analysis used no new phenotypic data to find candidate immune exposures, relying instead on TCR beta sequences and their occurrence across donors. Four to six DR-DQ haplotypes were handled as single units for association and clustering, since linkage in the cohort was strong. To predict cytomegalovirus infection status, the study brought together high-throughput TCR immunosequencing, statistical association of individual TCRs with disease status, and machine learning. HLA typing covered class I and class II loci at four-digit resolution. Alongside the repertoire data, information on donor age, sex, ethnicity and CMV serostatus was compiled. Across 300 to 500 genotyped donors of the cohort, an average of approximately 240,000 unique TCR beta nucleotide sequences per donor were sequenced, and roughly 17% of those sequences were non-productive.

Spanning cysteine to phenylalanine, the CDR3 consists of 13 amino acids. Here the CDR3 DNA is all that survives: 39 bases in frame from base 1. Clipping removes 8 bases from V and 5 bases from J, with 9 as the unmatched junction base count. CDR1 and CDR2 (SGHDT, YYEEEE) derive from the germline V gene. The cohort consisted of 600 or so healthy bone marrow donors. Cohort members were all nominally healthy when sampled, although unrecorded immune exposures were likely present. The donor tested CMV seronegative and was one of the 352 seronegative cohort members. Each donor provided a peripheral blood sample, and peripheral blood mononuclear cells were used for TCR beta sequencing. Genomic DNA was extracted from the blood cell samples with the Qiagen DNeasy Blood Extraction Kit. This clone showed up just once. Its antigen is not yet known. Within one base of it there is no much larger clone, and no base qualities were kept.

On the study overall, not on this receptor specifically: Broadly in line with IMGT annotations, most TCR beta V segments showed up in productive rearrangements about 87% or about 30% of the time in an earlier analysis of 587 of the donors. Specific HLA alleles were associated with around 18,000 TCR beta sequences at a false discovery rate of 0.05 in a later analysis. HLA typing was unavailable for some donors at each locus, so association tests used only the typed subset. Some IMGT-functional V segments, including TRBV6-2 and TRBV6-3, could not be told apart with the 87-base-pair reads, so those segments were excluded. A later analysis found that most CMV-associated TCR beta chains appeared HLA-restricted, with HLA associations seemingly driven largely by CMV exposure. A total of roughly 160 TCR beta chains were listed by the study as associated with cytomegalovirus. A later analysis found that HLA-associated TCR beta chains were more clonally expanded and had lower generation probabilities than equally common non-associated chains. In vitro tests confirmed that three of the cytomegalovirus-associated TCR beta chains recognize cytomegalovirus antigens. Linkage disequilibrium might explain the correlated functional status among segregating V segments, but an unknown experimental factor could not be ruled out. A cluster of highly shared sequence variants was judged likely to be a technical artifact of the sequencing pipeline. The presence/absence analyses assumed that sequencing depth was roughly uniform across donors, and that assumption may not be true. This cohort had only TCR beta chains sequenced, and the lack of alpha or paired-chain data limited which features could be detected. Because counts were too low, more than 15 rarely observed V segments, including chromosome 9 orphons, were left out of the earlier analysis of 587 of the donors. It was suggested by the authors that the approach could potentially be generalized to other disease states and immunological phenotypes. The classifier was reported to diagnose cytomegalovirus status with high specificity and sensitivity in both the original cohort and the validation cohort. CMV serostatus was the only immune exposure information available for the cohort. While some public TCRs were present in many individuals, most TCR sequences turned up only very rarely across donors. A later analysis found that TCR association rates varied across HLA loci, with DRB1 alleles showing the most associated TCRs and HLA-C alleles the fewest. Several of the top co-occurrence clusters appeared to be linked to parvovirus B19, influenza, CMV and Epstein-Barr virus, according to a later analysis. A further reported finding was that TCR beta sequences accurately predicted the HLA-A and HLA-B alleles for most subjects in the first cohort. When HLA alleles, especially DR and DQ, strongly co-occurred, TCR associations were difficult to assign to individual alleles. In a later genetic analysis, fewer N-insertions in productive TCRs were reported among donors in an Asian-associated ancestry cluster than the roughly 700-donor mean. V-gene and J-gene trimming of TCR beta chains was associated with a missense DCLRE1C variant in a later genetic analysis, and the association was replicated in an independent cohort.

The method behind the library was the immunoSEQ multiplex PCR assay. A mixture of 60 forward primers for TCR Vbeta segments and 13 reverse primers for TCR Jbeta segments was used in the multiplex PCR. A multiplex PCR assay on genomic DNA amplified the CDR3 region of rearranged TCR beta genes. The amplified TCR beta libraries were sequenced on the Illumina HiSeq System as 87-base-pair reads. The paper's processing steps were these. A later analysis tallied tens of millions of unique TCR beta chains across the approximately 670 repertoires, and about 12 million of those chains were shared by two or more donors. Raw reads were error-corrected and collapsed into unique sequences by a nearest-neighbor algorithm in which closely related sequences were merged to remove PCR and sequencing errors. V, D and J gene segments were assigned by aligning CDR3 sequences to IMGT reference sequences. For a sequence to be retained, at least a six-nucleotide match to both a V gene segment and a J gene segment was required. A rearrangement counted as productive if the CDR3 had no stop codons and remained in frame with V and J, and every other rearrangement counted as non-productive. Following IMGT convention, CDR3 was defined as the stretch from the second conserved V-encoded cysteine up to the conserved J-encoded phenylalanine. Sequences without an unambiguous match to a single V gene segment were excluded from the earlier analysis of about 600 of the donors. An earlier analysis of fewer than 750 of the donors called V segments functional above 56.7% productive rearrangements and segregating when the between-donor standard deviation exceeded 5%. A statistical classification framework was built for diagnosing cytomegalovirus status from the catalog of TCR beta chain sequences. A later analysis assigned V and J genes by comparing TCR nucleotide sequences with IMGT/GENE-DB human TR gene sequences. A later analysis assigned CDR3 sequences and most-parsimonious VDJ recombination scenarios with the TCRdist pipeline. In a later analysis, every TCR beta chain was defined by the combination of its CDR3 amino acid sequence and its V-gene family, and reads without a unique V-gene family were dropped. As a way to deal with suspected cross-contamination and a sequencing artifact, a later analysis dropped 640 or so nucleotide sequences that were highly shared and had low generation probability. For each public chain, a later analysis derived a clonal expansion index from normalized ranks of inferred template counts within each repertoire. Generation probabilities in a later analysis came from a VDJ recombination model fitted to out-of-frame rearrangements, and those results were checked against IGoR. In a later analysis, TCR-TCR, TCR-HLA and TCR-CMV co-occurrence was scored with hypergeometric tests, and a repertoire-size bias correction was applied to TCR pairs. A later analysis estimated false discovery rates by permuting HLA or CMV assignments 20 times. In a later analysis, co-occurring TCRs were grouped with DBSCAN, and TCRdist sequence similarity was added when clustering was performed within HLA-allele-positive subsets. For co-occurrence clustering, repertoires with fewer than 30,000 or more than 120,000 public chains were excluded, along with roughly 5 repertoires with anomalous nucleotide sharing. TCRdb retrieved this table from immuneACCESS and kept in-frame rearrangements only. Not all clones are present; in checked studies, unresolved V genes account for under half, and no reason is known for the remainder. The V and J calls and the clone size are those of that table, but D and trimming were determined from the DNA. This sample gives about 140,000 clones in total; around nine tenths of them show up just once. More than 4.5% of the sample belongs to the ten largest clones.

The chain employs TRBV5-6 and TRBJ1-2, and TRBD1 matches 7 of the central bases. Material: PBMCs. The sequence derives from a woman under 40 in good health and CMV-seronegative. The sequenced DNA is TGTGCCAGGTGGGGACAGATCCTTTATGGCTACACCTTC. Its protein is CARWGQILYGYTF.